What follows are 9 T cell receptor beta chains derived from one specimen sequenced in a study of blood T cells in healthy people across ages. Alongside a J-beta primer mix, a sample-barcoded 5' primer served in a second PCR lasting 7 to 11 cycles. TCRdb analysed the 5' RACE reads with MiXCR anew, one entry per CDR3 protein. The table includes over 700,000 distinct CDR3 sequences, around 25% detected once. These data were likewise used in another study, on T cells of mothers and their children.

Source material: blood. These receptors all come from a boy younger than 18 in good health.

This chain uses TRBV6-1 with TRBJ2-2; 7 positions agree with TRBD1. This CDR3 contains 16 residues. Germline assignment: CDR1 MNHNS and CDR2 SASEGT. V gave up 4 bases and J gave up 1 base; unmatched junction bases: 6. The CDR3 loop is CASSGEDRENTGELFF. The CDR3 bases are TGTGCCAGCAGTGGAGAAGACAGGGAGAACACCGGGGAGCTGTTTTTT.

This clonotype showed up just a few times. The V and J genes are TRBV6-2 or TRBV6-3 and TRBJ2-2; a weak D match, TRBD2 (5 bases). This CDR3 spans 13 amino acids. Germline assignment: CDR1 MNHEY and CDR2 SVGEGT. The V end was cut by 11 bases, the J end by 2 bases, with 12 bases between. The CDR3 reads CAGQDSNTGELFF. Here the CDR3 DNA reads TGTGCCGGGCAGGACTCTAACACCGGGGAGCTGTTTTTT.

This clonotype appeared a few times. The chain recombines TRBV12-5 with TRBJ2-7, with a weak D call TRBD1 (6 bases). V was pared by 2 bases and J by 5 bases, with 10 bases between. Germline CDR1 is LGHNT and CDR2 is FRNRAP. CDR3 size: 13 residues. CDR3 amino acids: CASGLPNRDEQYF. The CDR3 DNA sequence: TGTGCTAGTGGTTTGCCGAACAGGGACGAGCAGTACTTC. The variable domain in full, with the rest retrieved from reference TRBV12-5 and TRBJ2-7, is DARVTQTPRHKVTEMGQEVTMRCQPILGHNTVFWYRQTMMQGLELLAYFRNRAPLDDSGMPKDRFSAEMPDATLATLKIQPSEPRDSAVYFCASGLPNRDEQYFGPGTRLTVT.

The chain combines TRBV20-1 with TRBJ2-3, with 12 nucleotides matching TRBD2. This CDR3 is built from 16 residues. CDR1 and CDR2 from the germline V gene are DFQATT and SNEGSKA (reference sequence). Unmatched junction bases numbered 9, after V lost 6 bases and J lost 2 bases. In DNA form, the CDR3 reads TGCAGTGCCACCGGGACTAGCGGGCGGGTCACAGATACGCAGTATTTT. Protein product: CSATGTSGRVTDTQYF.

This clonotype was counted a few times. Here the CDR3 reads CASRRGGQMNNEQFF. CDR3 DNA: TGTGCCAGCAGGAGAGGGGGACAGATGAACAATGAGCAGTTCTTC. The V gene is TRBV7-9, the J gene TRBJ2-5, with TRBD1 matching over 7 bases. TRBJ2-1 explains the end of the DNA better; the J call may be wrong. Per the germline V gene, CDR1 is SEHNR and CDR2 is FQNEAQ (reference sequence). The CDR3 consists of 15 residues.

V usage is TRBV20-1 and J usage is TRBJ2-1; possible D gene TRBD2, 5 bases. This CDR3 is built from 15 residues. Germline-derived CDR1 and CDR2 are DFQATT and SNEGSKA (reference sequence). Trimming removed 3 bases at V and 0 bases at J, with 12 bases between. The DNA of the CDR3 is TGCAGTGCTAGGTGGCGGGTAGACTCCTACAATGAGCAGTTCTTC. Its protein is CSARWRVDSYNEQFF.

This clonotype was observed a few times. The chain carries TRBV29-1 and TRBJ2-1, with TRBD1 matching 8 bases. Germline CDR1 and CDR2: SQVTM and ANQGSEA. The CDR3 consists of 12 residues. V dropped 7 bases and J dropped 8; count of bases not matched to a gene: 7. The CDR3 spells CSATKQGDEQFF. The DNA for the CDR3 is TGCAGCGCAACCAAACAGGGGGATGAGCAGTTCTTC.

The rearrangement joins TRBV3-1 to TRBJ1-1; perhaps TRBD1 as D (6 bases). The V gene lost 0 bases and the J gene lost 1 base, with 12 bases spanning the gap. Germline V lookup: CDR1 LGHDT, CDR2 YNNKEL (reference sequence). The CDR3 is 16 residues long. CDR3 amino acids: CASSQDKRGENTEAFF. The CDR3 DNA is TGTGCCAGCAGCCAAGATAAGAGGGGGGAGAACACTGAAGCTTTCTTT.

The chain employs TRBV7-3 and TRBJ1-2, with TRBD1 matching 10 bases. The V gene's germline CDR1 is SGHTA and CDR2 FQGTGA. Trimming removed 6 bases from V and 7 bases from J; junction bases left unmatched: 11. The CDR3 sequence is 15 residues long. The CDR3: CASSSGQGVLSGYTF. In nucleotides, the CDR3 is TGTGCCAGCAGTTCCGGACAGGGGGTCTTAAGTGGCTACACCTTC.